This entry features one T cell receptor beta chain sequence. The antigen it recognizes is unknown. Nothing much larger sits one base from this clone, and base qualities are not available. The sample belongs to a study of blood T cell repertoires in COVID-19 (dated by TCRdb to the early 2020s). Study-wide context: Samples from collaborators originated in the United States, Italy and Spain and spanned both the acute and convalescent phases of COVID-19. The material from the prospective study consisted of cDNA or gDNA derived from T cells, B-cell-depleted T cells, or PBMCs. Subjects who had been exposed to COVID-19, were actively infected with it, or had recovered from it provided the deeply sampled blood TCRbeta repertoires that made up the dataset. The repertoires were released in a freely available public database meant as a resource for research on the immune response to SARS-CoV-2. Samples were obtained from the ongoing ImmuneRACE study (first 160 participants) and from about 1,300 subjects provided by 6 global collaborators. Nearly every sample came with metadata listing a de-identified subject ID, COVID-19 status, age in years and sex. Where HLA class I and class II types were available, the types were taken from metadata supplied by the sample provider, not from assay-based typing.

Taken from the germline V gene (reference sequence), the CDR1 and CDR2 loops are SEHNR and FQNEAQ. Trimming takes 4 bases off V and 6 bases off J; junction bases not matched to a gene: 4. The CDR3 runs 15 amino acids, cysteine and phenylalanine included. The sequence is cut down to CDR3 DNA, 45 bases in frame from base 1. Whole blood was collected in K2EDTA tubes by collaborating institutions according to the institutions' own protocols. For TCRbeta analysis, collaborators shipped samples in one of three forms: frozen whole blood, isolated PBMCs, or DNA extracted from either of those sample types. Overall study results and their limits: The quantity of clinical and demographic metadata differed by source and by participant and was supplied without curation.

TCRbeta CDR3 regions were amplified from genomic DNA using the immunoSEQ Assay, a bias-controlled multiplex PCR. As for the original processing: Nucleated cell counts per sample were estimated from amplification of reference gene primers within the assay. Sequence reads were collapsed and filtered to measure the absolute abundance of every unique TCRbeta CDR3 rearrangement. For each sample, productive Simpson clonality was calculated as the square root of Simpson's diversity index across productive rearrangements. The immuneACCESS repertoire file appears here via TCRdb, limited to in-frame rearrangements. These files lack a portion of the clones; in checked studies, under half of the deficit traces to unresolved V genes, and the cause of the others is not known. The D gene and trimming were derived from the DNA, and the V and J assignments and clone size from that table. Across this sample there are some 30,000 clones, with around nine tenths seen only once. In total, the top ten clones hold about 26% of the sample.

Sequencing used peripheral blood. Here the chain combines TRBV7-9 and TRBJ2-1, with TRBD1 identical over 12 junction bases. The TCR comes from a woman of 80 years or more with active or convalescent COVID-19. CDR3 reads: CASSSGQGAGNEQFF. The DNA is TGTGCCAGCAGCTCGGGACAGGGGGCCGGCAATGAGCAGTTCTTC. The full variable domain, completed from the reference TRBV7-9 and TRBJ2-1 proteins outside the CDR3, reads DTGVSQNPRHKITKRGQNVTFRCDPISEHNRLYWYRQTLGQGPEFLTYFQNEAQLEKSRLLSDRFSAERPKGSFSTLEIQRTEQGDSAMYLCASSSGQGAGNEQFFGPGTRLTVL.